The next 20 T cell receptor beta chains were all read from a single sample in a study of T cells in Graves' hyperthyroidism and ophthalmopathy. RNA transcripts gave rise to amplified TCR beta CDR3 regions. HTBI primers were the set used in a first-round RT-PCR of the TCR CDR3. One entry per CDR3 protein results from TCRdb running MiXCR on the multiplex PCR reads. The sample holds around 600,000 distinct CDR3 sequences, 12% to 15% seen once. The sequenced sample consisted of blood. These receptors were collected from a woman younger than 30 with Graves' ophthalmopathy.

Many counts were recorded for this clonotype. This sequence joins TRBV2 and TRBJ2-3; the D gene is possibly TRBD2 (5 bases). Trimming shortened V by 4 bases and J by 5 bases, and 13 bases separated the two germline ends. The CDR3 totals 14 residues. Germline values: CDR1 SNHLY, CDR2 FYNNEI. The CDR3 region is CASSAQNGKDTQYF. The DNA for the CDR3 is TGTGCCAGCAGTGCCCAAAACGGGAAAGATACGCAGTATTTT.

This clonotype has ten or more counts. The gene calls are TRBV5-1 and TRBJ2-7, with 8 bases that match TRBD1. This CDR3 has 14 amino acids. CDR1 and CDR2 (germline): SGHRS, YFSETQ. V was clipped by 5 bases and J by 7 bases; unmatched bases: 11. The CDR3 sequence is CASRTLTGALEQYF. CDR3 DNA: TGCGCCAGCAGAACCCTGACAGGGGCGTTGGAGCAGTACTTC. The variable domain in full, with the rest retrieved from reference TRBV5-1 and TRBJ2-7, is KAGVTQTPRYLIKTRGQQVTLSCSPISGHRSVSWYQQTPGQGLQFLFEYFSETQRNKGNFPGRFSGRQFSNSRSEMNVSTLELGDSALYLCASRTLTGALEQYFGPGTRLTVT.

This clonotype has at least ten counts. The chain uses TRBV12-3 or TRBV12-4 and TRBJ2-7; D might be TRBD1 (8 bases). The CDR3 length is 14 residues. Trimming removed 5 bases from V and 5 bases from J, with 16 bases in between. The CDR3 nucleotides are TGTGCCAGCAGTACTTACAGGGGGGGCGACGAGCAGTACTTC. As protein: CASSTYRGGDEQYF.

This chain uses TRBV20-1 with TRBJ2-5; D is perhaps TRBD2 (5 bases). Trimming took 0 bases from V and 5 from J, leaving 16 bases between them. The germline CDR1 and CDR2 sequences are DFQATT and SNEGSKA (reference sequence). The CDR3 runs 15 residues. CDR3 DNA: TGCAGTGCTAGAGACCGGGGTAGCCGGGTGGAGACCCAGTACTTC. This encodes CSARDRGSRVETQYF.

Ten or more counts support this clonotype. The chain uses TRBV7-9 and TRBJ2-7; the D is unclear. The CDR3 runs 16 residues. Germline values: CDR1 SEHNR, CDR2 FQNEAQ (reference sequence). V gave up 0 bases and J gave up 2 bases, with 14 bases separating them. The DNA for the CDR3 is TGTGCCAGCAGCTTAGCCCGAATGCTAGGCCCCTACGAGCAGTACTTC. Its translation: CASSLARMLGPYEQYF.

This clonotype was counted many times. The CDR3 DNA sequence: TGTGCCAGCAGTTTATCGTTTTGGGGGACTAGCGGGAGCGTGAGAGAGACCCAGTACTTC. Its protein is CASSLSFWGTSGSVRETQYF. This chain uses TRBV27 with TRBJ2-5, with TRBD2 identical over 14 bases. CDR3 length equals 20 residues. V trimming: 0 bases; J trimming: 4 bases; junction bases outside the gene matches: 13. Germline V gene sequence: CDR1 MNHEY, CDR2 SMNVEV (reference sequence).

V is TRBV6-2 or TRBV6-3 and J is TRBJ1-4; D unresolved. V was shortened by 7 bases and J by 1 base, with 10 bases between the two germline ends. Germline CDR1 reads MNHEY; CDR2 reads SVGEGT. The CDR3 contains 14 residues. CDR3 in amino acids: CASTPLLTNEKLFF. DNA of the CDR3: TGTGCCAGCACCCCCCTACTAACTAATGAAAAACTGTTTTTT.

This clonotype was picked up many times. This sequence joins TRBV27 and TRBJ1-2; 8 bases are a match to TRBD1. CDR1 is MNHEY and CDR2 is SMNVEV in the germline V gene (reference sequence). The J segment lost 5 bases and the V segment lost 5 bases, leaving 7 bases of the junction unmatched. The length of the CDR3 is 14 residues. The CDR3 nucleotides read TGTGCCAGCAGTCCGGACAGGGATTGGTATGGCTACACCTTC. Amino acids: CASSPDRDWYGYTF.

This clonotype was seen many times. This chain uses TRBV24-1 with TRBJ2-5; tentatively, D is TRBD1 (6 bases). The CDR3 runs 16 residues. CDR1 and CDR2 (germline): KGHDR, SFDVKD. Trimming took off 3 bases at V and 3 bases at J, with 16 bases between the two ends. The CDR3 loop reads CATSDASQTGKETQYF. The CDR3 DNA follows: TGTGCCACCAGTGATGCGTCACAGACAGGAAAAGAGACCCAGTACTTC.

The chain uses TRBV9 and TRBJ2-1, with 9 bases aligning to TRBD1. V lost 4 bases, J lost 8 bases, and 13 bases stayed unmatched. The CDR3 has 16 residues. Germline assignment: CDR1 SGDLS and CDR2 YYNGEE. The CDR3 protein is CASSSPPTGGLDEQFF. CDR3 nucleotide sequence: TGTGCCAGCAGCTCCCCGCCGACAGGGGGGTTAGATGAGCAGTTCTTC.

Ten or more counts support this clonotype. V usage is TRBV3-1 and J usage is TRBJ2-2; D gene uncertain. CDR1 is LGHDT and CDR2 is YNNKEL in the germline V gene (reference sequence). The length of the CDR3 is 13 residues. V was clipped by 2 bases and J by 7 bases, with 8 bases between them. The CDR3 DNA sequence: TGTGCCAGCAGCCAACAATTGGACGGGGAGCTGTTTTTT. Translated, it gives CASSQQLDGELFF.

The table lists this clonotype with many counts. The rearrangement joins TRBV10-3 to TRBJ2-3; 7 bases align to TRBD1. The CDR3 totals 17 residues. Germline V gene data show CDR1 as ENHRY and CDR2 as SYGVKD. The V gene end was trimmed by 0 bases and the J gene end by 5 bases; junction bases not matched to a gene: 11. For the CDR3, the DNA is TGTGCCATCAGTGAGTCGACCGGCAGGGGGTTAGGAGATACGCAGTATTTT. This translates into CAISESTGRGLGDTQYF.

The V and J genes are TRBV4-2 and TRBJ1-1; D not resolved. The CDR3 runs to 14 residues. CDR1 is LGHNA and CDR2 is YNFKEQ in the germline V gene. V lost 0 bases, J lost 3 bases, and 8 bases lay in between. The CDR3 loop is CASSQDAGHTEAFF. The CDR3 nucleotides read TGTGCCAGCAGCCAAGATGCAGGACACACTGAAGCTTTCTTT.

This clonotype was picked up many times. The V gene is TRBV29-1, the J gene TRBJ1-1; 9 positions match TRBD1. This CDR3 is built from 13 residues. Germline CDR1 reads SQVTM; CDR2 reads ANQGSEA. J lost 3 bases, V lost 1 base, and 0 bases had no gene match. The CDR3 loop reads CSVEGQGDTEAFF. The CDR3 DNA reads as TGCAGCGTTGAAGGACAGGGGGACACTGAAGCTTTCTTT.

Note on this clonotype: A junction end diverges from the germline sequence, so it may reflect a read error. CDR3 DNA: TGTGACACCAGCAGATCGGACCGGCCCTACGAGCAGTACTTC. Translating it yields CDTSRSDRPYEQYF. The rearrangement links TRBV15 to TRBJ2-7, with D uncertain. Germline assignment: CDR1 LNHNV and CDR2 YYDKDF (reference sequence). The CDR3 covers 14 residues.

In its sample, this clonotype was seen many times. This chain connects TRBV5-6 to TRBJ1-2; tentative D call: TRBD1 (6 bases). Trimming shortened V by 3 bases and J by 4 bases, and 13 bases separated the two germline ends. Germline assignment: CDR1 SGHDT and CDR2 YYEEEE. The CDR3 is made up of 14 amino acids. This CDR3 reads CASSSTDRIYGYTF. CDR3 in DNA: TGTGCCAGCAGCTCGACGGACAGAATCTATGGCTACACCTTC.

This clonotype was counted ten times or more. J is TRBJ2-6 and V is TRBV28; 8 bases fit TRBD1. The CDR3 length is 15 residues. The V gene end was trimmed by 6 bases and the J gene end by 1 base; junction bases not matched to a gene: 2. Looked up from germline, CDR1 is MDHEN and CDR2 is SYDVKM. CDR3 protein: CASRTGESGANVLTF. CDR3 nucleotides: TGTGCCAGCAGGACAGGGGAGTCTGGGGCCAACGTCCTGACTTTC.

This clonotype was seen repeatedly, ten times or more. This sequence joins TRBV11-2 and TRBJ2-1, with TRBD2 matching 11 bases. Germline V gene sequence: CDR1 SGHAT, CDR2 FQNNGV. The CDR3 consists of 17 residues. Trimming took 0 bases from V and 3 from J; bases not matched to a gene: 4. CDR3 residues: CASSLDRGLAVYNEQFF. The CDR3 nucleotides are TGTGCCAGCAGCTTAGATAGGGGACTAGCGGTCTACAATGAGCAGTTCTTC.

This clonotype was seen only a few times. V is TRBV7-2 and J is TRBJ2-7; 9 bases align to TRBD1. This CDR3 comprises 14 residues. Germline CDR1 and CDR2: SGHTA and FQGNSA. V shed 5 bases and J 7 bases; nucleotides not matched to a gene: 9. The CDR3 DNA is TGTGCCAGCAGCCTACAACAGGGGGCAAGGGAGCAGTACTTC. Translated: CASSLQQGAREQYF.

This clonotype was counted at least ten times. The chain joins TRBV7-6 to TRBJ2-2; D gene ambiguous. Germline-derived CDR1 and CDR2 are SGHVS and FNYEAQ. Trimming removed 1 base from V and 6 bases from J, with 6 bases in between. This CDR3 is built from 13 residues. The CDR3 DNA reads as TGTGCCAGCAGCTTAGTCCTTTCCGGGGAGCTGTTTTTT. Translating it yields CASSLVLSGELFF.